Listed below are T cell receptor beta chains from one sample, sequenced in a study of T cell changes during pregnancy in multiple sclerosis. The assay was immunoSEQ multiplex PCR, and TCRdb's table has in-frame clones only and misses some. The data contain about 50,000 clones, approximately 93% of them seen just once; the ten biggest clones take up roughly 0.32%. The specimen was CD4+ T cells from peripheral blood mononuclear cells, collected in the third trimester of pregnancy. These receptors were obtained from a female donor with multiple sclerosis, enrolled in a pregnancy study. The CDR3 runs from the conserved cysteine through the conserved F or W. D genes are given only for firm matches. Clone size, where shown, is once, few, many, or a class for clones that have expanded.

v_gene	abundance	d_gene	j_gene	CDR3aa	CDR3nt
TRBV6-5	.	.	TRBJ1-2	CASSYSTGRGRNGYTF	TGTGCCAGCAGTTACTCGACCGGCAGGGGTCGGAATGGCTACACCTTC
TRBV6-6	.	.	TRBJ2-5	CASSSVQETQYF	TGTGCCAGCAGTTCTGTTCAAGAGACCCAGTACTTC
TRBV7-8	once	.	TRBJ2-7	CASSLGYRSSSYEQYF	TGTGCCAGCAGCTTAGGTTACAGGTCAAGCTCCTACGAGCAGTACTTC
TRBV5-6	.	.	TRBJ2-7	CASRSGHTTYEQYF	TGTGCCAGCAGGTCGGGACACACAACCTACGAGCAGTACTTC
TRBV7-2	.	TRBD1	TRBJ1-2	CASSSQGAGPPNYGYTF	TGTGCCAGCAGCTCACAGGGGGCCGGACCTCCTAACTATGGCTACACCTTC
TRBV5-6	.	.	TRBJ2-2	CASSRGGPNTGELFF	TGTGCCAGCAGCAGGGGCGGACCGAACACCGGGGAGCTGTTTTTT
TRBV14	.	.	TRBJ1-3	CASSQVGGWNTIYF	TGTGCCAGCAGCCAAGTTGGGGGCTGGAACACCATATATTTT
TRBV7-9	.	TRBD2	TRBJ2-1	CASSTFGGRAGNEQFF	TGTGCCAGCAGCACCTTTGGCGGGAGGGCGGGGAATGAGCAGTTCTTC
TRBV7-2	.	.	TRBJ2-7	CASSQTSPSYEQYF	TGTGCCAGCAGCCAGACTAGTCCTTCCTACGAGCAGTACTTC
TRBV4-3	.	.	TRBJ2-7	CASSQEARGVSYEQYF	TGCGCCAGCAGCCAAGAGGCCAGGGGGGTTTCCTACGAGCAGTACTTC
TRBV28	.	.	TRBJ1-6	CASRDTGRGNSPLHF	TGTGCCAGCAGGGACACAGGGAGAGGAAATTCACCCCTCCACTTT
TRBV14	.	.	TRBJ2-5	CASSQGWGPSETQYF	TGTGCCAGCAGCCAAGGGTGGGGGCCATCAGAGACCCAGTACTTC
TRBV7-3	few	TRBD2	TRBJ2-5	CASSLGGGRETQYF	TGTGCCAGCAGCTTAGGTGGCGGGAGGGAGACCCAGTACTTC
TRBV9	.	.	TRBJ2-2	CASSVKPLGRVSTGELFF	TGTGCCAGCAGCGTAAAACCCCTTGGGCGGGTGAGCACCGGGGAGCTGTTTTTT
TRBV6-1	.	.	TRBJ2-3	CASSGDRPQYF	TGTGCCAGCAGTGGTGACAGGCCTCAGTATTTT
TRBV6-5	.	.	TRBJ1-1	CASSYLDSREGAFF	TGTGCCAGCAGTTACTTAGACTCACGAGAGGGAGCTTTCTTT
TRBV19	.	TRBD1	TRBJ1-2	CASSVGQAREGYTF	TGTGCCAGCAGTGTAGGACAGGCCCGAGAAGGCTACACCTTC
TRBV7-9	once	TRBD1	TRBJ2-7	CASSLARDRGSYEQYF	TGTGCCAGCAGCTTAGCGCGGGACAGGGGGTCCTACGAGCAGTACTTC
TRBV19	.	.	TRBJ1-5	CASSRIRTASNQPQHF	TGTGCCAGTAGTCGTATCCGGACAGCCAGCAATCAGCCCCAGCATTTT
TRBV27	.	.	TRBJ1-6	CASSEGVQNSPLHF	TGTGCCAGCAGTGAGGGGGTCCAAAATTCACCCCTCCACTTT
TRBV18	.	.	TRBJ1-2	CASSPLSRTAYYGYTF	TGTGCCAGCTCACCACTGTCAAGGACAGCTTACTATGGCTACACCTTC
TRBV9	.	TRBD1	TRBJ2-3	CASSITGDRATDTQYF	TGTGCCAGCAGTATAACCGGGGACAGGGCAACAGATACGCAGTATTTT
TRBV9	.	TRBD1	TRBJ1-3	CASSGDSAGNTIYF	TGTGCCAGCAGCGGGGACAGCGCTGGAAACACCATATATTTT
TRBV6-5	.	.	TRBJ1-6	CASSNPGRGDSPLHF	TGTGCCAGCTCAAACCCGGGCAGGGGTGATTCACCCCTCCACTTT
TRBV11-3	.	TRBD1	TRBJ2-1	CASSLADRGPNEQFF	TGTGCCAGCAGCTTAGCCGACAGGGGGCCTAATGAGCAGTTCTTC
TRBV27	.	.	TRBJ2-1	CASSLSELRSYNEQFF	TGTGCCAGCAGTTTATCAGAGCTTCGCTCCTACAATGAGCAGTTCTTC
TRBV4-1	.	TRBD2	TRBJ2-3	CASSQGAAGGLDTQYF	TGCGCCAGCAGCCAAGGGGCCGCGGGAGGGCTGGATACGCAGTATTTT
TRBV14	.	TRBD1	TRBJ2-1	CASSPVGQAYYNEQFF	TGTGCCAGCAGCCCAGTGGGACAGGCTTACTACAATGAGCAGTTCTTC
TRBV7-8	few	.	TRBJ2-5	CASSLPLGGRQKETQYF	TGTGCCAGCAGCCTCCCTTTGGGAGGTAGACAAAAAGAGACCCAGTACTTC
TRBV5-1	.	.	TRBJ2-3	CASSLRGPDTQYF	TGCGCCAGCAGCTTGCGGGGTCCAGATACGCAGTATTTT
TRBV5-5	.	.	TRBJ2-3	CASLVSGTDTQYF	TGTGCCAGCCTGGTATCGGGTACAGATACGCAGTATTTT
TRBV2	.	.	TRBJ1-1	CATAFNRATEAFF	TGTGCCACCGCCTTTAACAGAGCCACTGAAGCTTTCTTT
TRBV20-1	.	.	TRBJ2-1	CVTGTHNEQFF	TGCGTCACCGGGACTCACAATGAGCAGTTCTTC
TRBV5-4	.	.	TRBJ2-2	CASSLEGRGWSGELFF	TGTGCCAGCAGCTTGGAAGGCAGGGGATGGTCCGGGGAGCTGTTTTTT
TRBV5-1	.	TRBD2	TRBJ2-7	CASSPGGPNYEQYF	TGCGCCAGCAGCCCGGGGGGACCTAACTACGAGCAGTACTTC
TRBV11-1	.	.	TRBJ2-7	CASSSGFSYEQYF	TGTGCCAGCAGTTCAGGATTCTCCTACGAGCAGTACTTC